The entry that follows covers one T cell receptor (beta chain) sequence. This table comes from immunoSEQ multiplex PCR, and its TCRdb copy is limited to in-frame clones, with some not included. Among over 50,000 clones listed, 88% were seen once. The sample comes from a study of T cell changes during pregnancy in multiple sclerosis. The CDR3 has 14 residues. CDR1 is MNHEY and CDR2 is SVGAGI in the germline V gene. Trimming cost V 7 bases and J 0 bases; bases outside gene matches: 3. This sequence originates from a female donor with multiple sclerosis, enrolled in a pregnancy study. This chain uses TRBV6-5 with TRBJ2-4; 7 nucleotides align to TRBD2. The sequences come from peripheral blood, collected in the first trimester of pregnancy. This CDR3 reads CASMGGGAKNIQYF. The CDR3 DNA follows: TGTGCCAGCATGGGGGGGGGAGCCAAAAACATTCAGTACTTC.